These 14 T cell receptor beta chains originate from one sample sequenced in a study of T cells after posttransplantation cyclophosphamide. This table comes from immunoSEQ multiplex PCR, and its TCRdb copy is limited to in-frame clones, with some not included. Of fewer than 25,000 clones in the sample, 86% were seen once. The sample was PBMCs. All receptors derive from a woman aged 55-70 years with a blood cancer, CMV-positive, and with a related stem cell donor.

This chain links TRBV18 with TRBJ2-1; a weak D match, TRBD2 (6 bases). The CDR3 contains 16 residues. The germline gives CDR1 KGHSH, CDR2 LQKENI. Trimming pared 0 bases from V and 9 bases from J, leaving 18 bases between. CDR3: CASSPPQRAKEGEQFF. The CDR3, as DNA: TGTGCCAGCTCACCACCCCAAAGGGCCAAGGAGGGTGAGCAGTTCTTC.

The J gene is TRBJ2-5, the V gene TRBV6-1, with TRBD1 matching over 8 bases. The J segment lost 4 bases and the V segment lost 6 bases, leaving 7 bases of the junction unmatched. Germline lookup yields CDR1 MNHNS and CDR2 SASEGT. The CDR3 is 14 amino acids. The chain's CDR3 is CASRAGQGVETQYF. The CDR3 DNA sequence: TGTGCCAGCAGGGCTGGACAGGGTGTAGAGACCCAGTACTTC.

This chain links TRBV21-1 with TRBJ2-1; TRBD2 is taken as the D call from the table, unchecked against the DNA. TRBV21-1 is marked as a pseudogene. The CDR3 sequence is 17 residues long. As DNA, the CDR3 is TGTGCCAGCAGCAATGATATAGCGGGAGGGGTCTACAATGAGCAGTTCTTC. It is translated as CASSNDIAGGVYNEQFF.

The chain recombines TRBV19 with TRBJ1-5, with 12 bases that match TRBD1. The ends lost 4 bases at V and 4 bases at J; junction bases unmatched: 2. Germline CDR1 and CDR2: LNHDA and SQIVND (reference sequence). CDR3 length: 15 residues. For the CDR3, the DNA is TGTGCCAGTAGTAGGGGACAGGGGGCTAATCAGCCCCAGCATTTT. As protein: CASSRGQGANQPQHF. The whole variable domain, remainder taken from reference TRBV19 and TRBJ1-5, is DGGITQSPKYLFRKEGQNVTLSCEQNLNHDAMYWYRQDPGQGLRLIYYSQIVNDFQKGDIAEGYSVSREKKESFPLTVTSAQKNPTAFYLCASSRGQGANQPQHFGDGTRLSIL.

The gene calls are TRBV5-4 and TRBJ2-2, with a possible D match to TRBD1 (6 bases). V dropped 4 bases and J dropped 1 base, with 14 bases sitting between them. The CDR3 totals 16 residues. Germline CDR1 and CDR2: SGHNT and YYREEE (reference sequence). The CDR3 DNA sequence: TGTGCCAGCAGCATAAGGACAGAAATGAACACCGGGGAGCTGTTTTTT. Amino acids: CASSIRTEMNTGELFF.

The chain recombines TRBV4-1 with TRBJ2-3; TRBD2 might be the D (5 bases). V lost 3 bases, J lost 4 bases, and 11 bases lay in between. Germline lookup yields CDR1 MGHRA and CDR2 YSYEKL. The CDR3 is made up of 14 amino acids. The chain's CDR3 is CASSHVSRADTQYF. For the CDR3, the DNA is TGCGCCAGCAGCCATGTATCGCGGGCAGATACGCAGTATTTT.

This sequence joins TRBV5-8 and TRBJ2-1, with TRBD1 matching over 9 bases. CDR1 is SGHTS, CDR2 YDEGEE, per germline. V was clipped by 4 bases and J by 9 bases; unmatched bases: 5. The CDR3 covers 13 residues. In DNA, the CDR3 is TGTGCCAGCAGCCCTACAGGGGGCAGTGAGCAGTTCTTC. Amino acid sequence: CASSPTGGSEQFF.

The chain carries TRBV12-5 and TRBJ1-5; D may be TRBD1 (6 bases). Germline assignment: CDR1 LGHNT and CDR2 FRNRAP. This CDR3 has 13 residues. V was shortened by 6 bases and J by 4 bases, with 10 bases between the two germline ends. CDR3 DNA sequence: TGTGCTAGTGGAAGGGACATAAATCAGCCCCAGCATTTT. Translating it yields CASGRDINQPQHF.

The chain uses TRBV19 and TRBJ1-5; 7 bases map to TRBD1. Germline CDR1 LNHDA, CDR2 SQIVND (reference sequence). Unmatched junction bases numbered 6, after V lost 4 bases and J lost 6 bases. The CDR3 is 14 residues long. CDR3 amino acids: CASSTGQPSQPQHF. The CDR3 DNA is TGTGCCAGTAGTACGGGACAGCCCAGTCAGCCCCAGCATTTT. Looking up the rest from reference TRBV19 and TRBJ1-5 gives the full variable domain: DGGITQSPKYLFRKEGQNVTLSCEQNLNHDAMYWYRQDPGQGLRLIYYSQIVNDFQKGDIAEGYSVSREKKESFPLTVTSAQKNPTAFYLCASSTGQPSQPQHFGDGTRLSIL.

The chain carries TRBV2 and TRBJ1-2; D is undetermined. CDR3 size: 15 residues. V shed 6 bases and J shed 6 bases, with 20 bases lying between them. Germline loops: CDR1 SNHLY, CDR2 FYNNEI. The CDR3 protein is CASRLPGLLWDGYTF. The DNA of the CDR3 is TGTGCCAGCAGATTACCCGGACTACTCTGGGATGGCTACACCTTC. The entire variable domain, with the rest obtained from reference TRBV2 and TRBJ1-2, is as follows: EPEVTQTPSHQVTQMGQEVILRCVPISNHLYFYWYRQILGQKVEFLVSFYNNEISEKSEIFDDQFSVERPDGSNFTLKIRSTKLEDSAMYFCASRLPGLLWDGYTFGSGTRLTVV.

V usage is TRBV27 and J usage is TRBJ2-7; TRBD1 matches at 9 bases. The V segment lost 6 bases and the J segment 4 bases; nucleotides outside the gene matches: 7. This CDR3 contains 14 residues. Germline lookup yields CDR1 MNHEY and CDR2 SMNVEV (reference sequence). CDR3 sequence (DNA): TGTGCCAGCAGGGCCCCCGGGACAGGGTACGAGCAGTACTTC. Encoded protein: CASRAPGTGYEQYF.

The gene calls are TRBV9 and TRBJ1-2; D not resolved. The V gene lost 2 bases and the J gene lost 2 bases, with 7 bases spanning the gap. Looked up from germline, CDR1 is SGDLS and CDR2 is YYNGEE. The CDR3 runs 13 residues. This chain's CDR3 is CASSVTGNYGYTF. DNA for the CDR3: TGTGCCAGCAGCGTCACCGGGAACTATGGCTACACCTTC. The variable domain in full, with the rest retrieved from reference TRBV9 and TRBJ1-2, is DSGVTQTPKHLITATGQRVTLRCSPRSGDLSVYWYQQSLDQGLQFLIQYYNGEERAKGNILERFSAQQFPDLHSELNLSSLELGDSALYFCASSVTGNYGYTFGSGTRLTVV.

The CDR3, as DNA: TGTGCCAGCAGTACGAGTGGGGGGTGGAATGAGCAGTTCTTC. This sequence encodes CASSTSGGWNEQFF. This chain links TRBV6-5 with TRBJ2-1; D perhaps matches TRBD2 (6 bases). Germline-derived CDR1 and CDR2 are MNHEY and SVGAGI. CDR3 size: 14 residues. V dropped 5 bases and J dropped 7 bases, with 15 bases sitting between them.

This sequence joins TRBV4-1 and TRBJ1-1, with D hard to call. CDR3 length equals 17 residues. Deletions cut 0 bases from V and 0 bases from J, with 14 bases between. CDR1 and CDR2 from the germline V gene are MGHRA and YSYEKL. The CDR3 DNA follows: TGCGCCAGCAGCCAAGATCTCTATCGGAGCTTGAACACTGAAGCTTTCTTT. As protein: CASSQDLYRSLNTEAFF.